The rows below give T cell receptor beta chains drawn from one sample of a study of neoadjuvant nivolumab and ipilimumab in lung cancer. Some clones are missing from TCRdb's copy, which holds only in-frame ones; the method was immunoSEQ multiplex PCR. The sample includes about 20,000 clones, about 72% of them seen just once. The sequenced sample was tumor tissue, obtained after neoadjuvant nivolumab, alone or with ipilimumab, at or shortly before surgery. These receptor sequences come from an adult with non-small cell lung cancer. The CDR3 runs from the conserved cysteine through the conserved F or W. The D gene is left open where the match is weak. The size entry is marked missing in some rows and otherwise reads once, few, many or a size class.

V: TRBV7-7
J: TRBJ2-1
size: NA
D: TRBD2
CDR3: CASGPAGTVTNEQFF
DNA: TGTGCTAGCGGGCCCGCCGGGACGGTTACCAATGAGCAGTTCTTC

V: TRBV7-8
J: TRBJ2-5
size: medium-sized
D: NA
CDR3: CASSPSWRETQYF
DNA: TGTGCCAGCAGCCCGTCATGGAGAGAGACCCAGTACTTC

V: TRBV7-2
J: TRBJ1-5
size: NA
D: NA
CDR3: CASSWFAGINQPQHF
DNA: TGTGCCAGCAGCTGGTTCGCGGGGATCAATCAGCCCCAGCATTTT

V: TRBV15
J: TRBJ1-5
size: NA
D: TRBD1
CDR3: CATSRASNTGEGNQPQHF
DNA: TGTGCCACCAGCAGAGCTTCTAACACAGGGGAAGGCAATCAGCCCCAGCATTTT

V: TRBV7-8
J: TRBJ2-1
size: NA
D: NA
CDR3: CASSPTVDEQFF
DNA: TGTGCCAGCAGCCCGACGGTCGATGAGCAGTTCTTC

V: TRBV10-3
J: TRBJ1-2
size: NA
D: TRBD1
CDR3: CAISEGTGVGYGYTF
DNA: TGTGCCATCAGTGAGGGGACAGGGGTGGGCTATGGCTACACCTTC

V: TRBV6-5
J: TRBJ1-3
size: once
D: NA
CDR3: CASSYSGDSGNTIYF
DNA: TGTGCCAGCAGTTACTCAGGAGACTCTGGAAACACCATATATTTT

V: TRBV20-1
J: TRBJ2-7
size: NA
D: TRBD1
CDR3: CSARTGAEQYF
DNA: TGCAGTGCCAGGACAGGGGCCGAGCAGTACTTC

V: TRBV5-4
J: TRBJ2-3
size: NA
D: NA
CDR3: CASSSPYGGDTQYF
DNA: TGTGCCAGCAGCTCACCCTATGGTGGGGATACGCAGTATTTT

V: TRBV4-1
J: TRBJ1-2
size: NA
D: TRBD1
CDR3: CASSQGAQGGGWYTF
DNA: TGCGCCAGCAGCCAAGGCGCACAGGGGGGAGGATGGTACACCTTC

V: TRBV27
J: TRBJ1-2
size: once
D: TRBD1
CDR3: CASSYLRTGSGGYTF
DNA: TGTGCCAGCAGTTACCTCCGGACAGGGTCTGGAGGCTACACCTTC

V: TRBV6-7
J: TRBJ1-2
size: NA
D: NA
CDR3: CASSPDEKANYGYTF
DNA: TGTGCCAGCAGCCCCGATGAAAAAGCTAACTATGGCTACACCTTC

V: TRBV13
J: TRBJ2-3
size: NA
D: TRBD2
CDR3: CASSTRTSGFRTDTQYF
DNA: TGTGCCAGCAGCACGCGGACTAGCGGGTTTCGCACAGATACGCAGTATTTT

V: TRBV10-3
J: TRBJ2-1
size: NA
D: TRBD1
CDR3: CASSLPGQGSSEQFF
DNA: TGTGCCAGCAGTCTCCCCGGACAGGGAAGCAGTGAGCAGTTCTTC

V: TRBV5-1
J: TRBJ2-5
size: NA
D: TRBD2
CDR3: CASSLGRGGTQYF
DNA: TGCGCCAGCAGCTTGGGGCGCGGGGGGACCCAGTACTTC

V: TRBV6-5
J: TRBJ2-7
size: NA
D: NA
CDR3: CASSYPDGATYEQYF
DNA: TGTGCCAGCAGTTACCCGGATGGGGCCACGTACGAGCAGTACTTC

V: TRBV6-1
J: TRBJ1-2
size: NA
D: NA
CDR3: CASTLGKDYGYTF
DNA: TGTGCCAGCACCCTGGGGAAAGACTATGGCTACACCTTC

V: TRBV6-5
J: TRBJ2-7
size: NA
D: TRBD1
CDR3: CASTNLGQGVGQYF
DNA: TGTGCCAGCACCAACTTGGGACAGGGCGTTGGGCAGTACTTC

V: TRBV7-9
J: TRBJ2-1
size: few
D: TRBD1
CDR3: CASSSVPGQREQFF
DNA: TGTGCCAGCAGCTCCGTCCCGGGACAGAGAGAGCAGTTCTTC

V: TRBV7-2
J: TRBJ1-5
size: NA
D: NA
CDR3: CASSPLGGRVNQPQHF
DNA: TGTGCCAGCAGCCCTTTGGGGGGAAGAGTCAATCAGCCCCAGCATTTT

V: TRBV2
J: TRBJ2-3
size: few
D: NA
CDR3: CASISRGVALNTQYF
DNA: TGTGCCAGCATCAGCCGAGGGGTAGCCCTGAATACGCAGTATTTT

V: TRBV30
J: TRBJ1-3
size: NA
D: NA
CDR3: CAWNQGSGNTIYF
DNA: TGTGCCTGGAATCAGGGATCCGGAAACACCATATATTTT

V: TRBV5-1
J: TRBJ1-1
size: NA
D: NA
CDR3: CASSLEGLTEAFF
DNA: TGCGCCAGCAGCTTGGAGGGCCTCACTGAAGCTTTCTTT

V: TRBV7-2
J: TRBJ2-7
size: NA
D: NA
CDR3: CASSPKKGVDEQYF
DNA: TGTGCCAGCAGCCCGAAGAAGGGTGTTGACGAGCAGTACTTC

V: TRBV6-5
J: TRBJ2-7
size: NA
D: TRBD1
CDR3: CASSFGGQGYEQYF
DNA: TGTGCCAGCAGTTTCGGCGGACAGGGTTACGAGCAGTACTTC

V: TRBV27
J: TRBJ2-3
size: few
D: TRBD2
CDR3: CASKRGPTDTQYF
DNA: TGTGCCAGCAAGCGGGGGCCTACAGATACGCAGTATTTT

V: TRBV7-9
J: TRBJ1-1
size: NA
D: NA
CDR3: CASSLVQGRGVTEAFF
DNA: TGTGCCAGCAGCTTAGTGCAGGGAAGGGGCGTCACTGAAGCTTTCTTT

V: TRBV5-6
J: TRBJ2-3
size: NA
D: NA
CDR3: CASSLVDRTQYF
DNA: TGTGCCAGCAGCTTGGTCGACAGAACGCAGTATTTT

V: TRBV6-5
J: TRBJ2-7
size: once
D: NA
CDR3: CASSYSGRGREQYF
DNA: TGTGCCAGCAGTTACTCGGGACGGGGAAGGGAGCAGTACTTC

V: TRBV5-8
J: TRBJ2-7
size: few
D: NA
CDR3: CASSLPPGVLTYEQYF
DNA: TGTGCCAGCAGCCTACCTCCAGGGGTCCTAACCTACGAGCAGTACTTC

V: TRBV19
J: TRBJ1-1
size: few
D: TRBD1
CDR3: CASSIGGNRGRNTEAFF
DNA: TGTGCCAGTAGTATAGGAGGAAACAGGGGGAGGAACACTGAAGCTTTCTTT

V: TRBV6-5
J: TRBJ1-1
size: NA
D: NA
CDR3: CASRSPGMNTEAFF
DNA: TGTGCCAGTAGGTCGCCAGGGATGAACACTGAAGCTTTCTTT

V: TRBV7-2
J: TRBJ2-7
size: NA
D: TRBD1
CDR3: CASSLGQGAYEQYF
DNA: TGTGCCAGCAGCTTAGGACAGGGCGCCTACGAGCAGTACTTC

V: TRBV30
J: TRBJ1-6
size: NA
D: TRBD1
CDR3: CAWSVGQGDSPLHF
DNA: TGTGCCTGGAGTGTCGGACAGGGTGATTCACCCCTCCACTTT

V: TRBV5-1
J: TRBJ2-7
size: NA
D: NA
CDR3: CASSVDGAYEQYF
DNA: TGCGCCAGCAGCGTGGACGGTGCCTACGAGCAGTACTTC

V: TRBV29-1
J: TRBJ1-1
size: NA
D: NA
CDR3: CSVLQGNTEAFF
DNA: TGCAGCGTCCTCCAGGGGAACACTGAAGCTTTCTTT

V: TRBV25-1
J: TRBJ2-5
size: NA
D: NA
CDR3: CASSEFMGEETQYF
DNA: TGTGCCAGCAGTGAATTCATGGGAGAGGAGACCCAGTACTTC

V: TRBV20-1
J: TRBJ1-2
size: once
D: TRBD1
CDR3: CSANRGNGYTF
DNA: TGCAGTGCTAACAGGGGCAATGGCTACACCTTC

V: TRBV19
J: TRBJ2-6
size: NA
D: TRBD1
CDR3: CASSRQGVRGANVLTF
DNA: TGTGCCAGTAGTCGACAGGGGGTGCGAGGGGCCAACGTCCTGACTTTC

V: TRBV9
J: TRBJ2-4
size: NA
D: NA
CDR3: CASSVDGGIQYF
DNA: TGTGCCAGCAGCGTAGATGGGGGCATTCAGTACTTC

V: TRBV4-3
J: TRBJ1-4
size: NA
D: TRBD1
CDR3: CATSGQLREKLFF
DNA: TGCGCCACCTCGGGACAGCTAAGGGAAAAACTGTTTTTT

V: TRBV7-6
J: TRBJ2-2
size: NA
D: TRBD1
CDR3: CASSPIHRGRTGELFF
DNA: TGTGCCAGCAGCCCGATACACAGGGGGCGCACCGGGGAGCTGTTTTTT

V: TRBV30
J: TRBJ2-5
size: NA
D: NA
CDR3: CAWERTAKETQYF
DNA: TGTGCCTGGGAAAGGACAGCCAAAGAGACCCAGTACTTC

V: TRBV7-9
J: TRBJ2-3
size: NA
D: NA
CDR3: CASSPFSGGVATDTQYF
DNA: TGTGCCAGCAGCCCCTTCTCGGGGGGCGTGGCGACAGATACGCAGTATTTT

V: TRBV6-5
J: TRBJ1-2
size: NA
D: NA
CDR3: CASSGLGVYGYTF
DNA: TGTGCCAGCAGCGGGCTGGGGGTCTATGGCTACACCTTC

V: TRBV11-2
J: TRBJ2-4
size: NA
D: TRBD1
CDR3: CASSSRGRGAEAKNIQYF
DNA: TGTGCCAGCAGCTCCAGGGGGCGTGGGGCCGAAGCCAAAAACATTCAGTACTTC

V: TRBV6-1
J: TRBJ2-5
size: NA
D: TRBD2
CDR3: CASSNGGGSIETQYF
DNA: TGTGCCAGCAGTAATGGGGGGGGGTCGATCGAGACCCAGTACTTC

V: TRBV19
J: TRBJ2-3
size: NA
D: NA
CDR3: CASSIQVGQPDTQYF
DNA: TGTGCCAGTAGTATTCAGGTCGGACAGCCAGATACGCAGTATTTT

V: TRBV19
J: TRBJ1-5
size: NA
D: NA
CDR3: CASSIGWGAGQPQHF
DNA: TGTGCCAGTAGTATAGGGTGGGGGGCAGGTCAGCCCCAGCATTTT

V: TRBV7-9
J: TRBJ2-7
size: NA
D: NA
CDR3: CASSPWRDGRYEQYF
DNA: TGTGCCAGCAGCCCCTGGAGGGACGGCCGCTACGAGCAGTACTTC

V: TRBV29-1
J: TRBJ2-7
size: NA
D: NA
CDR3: CSVEVQGGRQYF
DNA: TGCAGCGTTGAAGTGCAGGGGGGCAGGCAGTACTTC

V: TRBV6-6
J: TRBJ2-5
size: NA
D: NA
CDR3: CASTIGPNRQETQYF
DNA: TGTGCCAGCACCATCGGGCCCAATCGACAGGAGACCCAGTACTTC

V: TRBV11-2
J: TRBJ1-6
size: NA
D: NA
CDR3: CASRGGTGWNNSPLHF
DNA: TGTGCCAGCAGGGGAGGGACTGGGTGGAATAATTCACCCCTCCACTTT